This T cell receptor beta chain was sequenced for a study of T cell responses to AZD1222 COVID-19 vaccine. This clone was picked up one time. The antigen is not known. The data were produced by immunoSEQ multiplex PCR, yet TCRdb's version contains in-frame clones alone and is incomplete. Here the sample spans roughly 120,000 clones, roughly 87% being singletons. The study, taken as a whole, reports: Among the donors, most were white British and more were female, and clonal diversity was possibly underestimated. The study sampled repertoires only after the peak T cell response.

This CDR3 comprises 16 residues. Per germline, CDR1 SGHDN and CDR2 FVKESK. The V end was cut by 1 base, the J end by 4 bases, with 11 bases between. Material: peripheral blood, obtained on day 0 of AZD1222 vaccination. This receptor was taken from an adult in good health. The chain links TRBV14 to TRBJ2-6; D is unclear. The CDR3 sequence is CASSQGSFMGANVLTF. In DNA, the CDR3 is TGTGCCAGCAGCCAAGGAAGCTTCATGGGGGCCAACGTCCTGACTTTC.